This entry lists 22 T cell receptor beta chains sequenced from one sample in a study of T cell repertoires in cytomegalovirus infection. TCRdb called the reads again in MiXCR, with one record for every CDR3 protein. The sample consists of roughly 130,000 distinct CDR3 sequences, roughly 8.2% of them appearing once. Input material: PBMCs. These receptors all stem from a human donor in good health (CMV status not recorded). Some clones in this sample may be carry-over from other donors' samples.

The chain carries TRBV2 and TRBJ2-3, with D hard to call. CDR3 length equals 14 residues. Between the trimmed V and J ends, which lost 1 base and 1 base, there was a span of 6 bases. Germline V gene data show CDR1 as SNHLY and CDR2 as FYNNEI. CDR3 in DNA: TGTGCCAGCAGTGAAGGGGTTGGCACAGATACGCAGTATTTT. This gives the protein CASSEGVGTDTQYF.

This clonotype has more than one count but fewer than ten. J is TRBJ1-3 and V is TRBV2; D is undetermined. CDR3 size: 14 residues. V lost 7 bases and J lost 0, with 10 bases in between. Germline lookup yields CDR1 SNHLY and CDR2 FYNNEI. The CDR3 coding sequence is TGTGCCAGCAAACGCGAGAGCTCTGGAAACACCATATATTTT. It is translated as CASKRESSGNTIYF.

This clonotype occurred many times. J is TRBJ1-2 and V is TRBV28; D is uncertain. V lost 5 bases, J lost 1 base, and 14 bases lay in between. CDR1 is MDHEN, CDR2 SYDVKM, per germline. The CDR3 has 15 amino acids. The CDR3 DNA follows: TGTGCCAGCAGTCTCGGACTGCCAGATAACTATGGCTACACCTTC. This codes for CASSLGLPDNYGYTF.

In this sample, this clonotype turned up many times. This rearrangement joins TRBV20-1 to TRBJ2-7, with D possibly TRBD1 on 5 matching bases. The CDR3 spans 13 residues. Trimming pared 7 bases from V and 5 bases from J, leaving 18 bases between. Germline V gene lookup returns CDR1 DFQATT and CDR2 SNEGSKA (reference sequence). The CDR3 DNA follows: TGCAGTGTTATCAGGCAGGGATTCCACGAGCAGTACTTC. It codes for CSVIRQGFHEQYF.

This clonotype appeared many times. The chain recombines TRBV7-2 with TRBJ1-1; no clear D gene. The CDR3 covers 14 residues. V lost 1 base and J lost 4, with 10 bases in between. From germline, CDR1 is SGHTA and CDR2 FQGNSA. The CDR3: CASSLGMHGTEAFF. The CDR3, as DNA: TGTGCCAGCAGCTTAGGAATGCACGGCACTGAAGCTTTCTTT.

This clonotype was detected many times. The V gene is TRBV12-3 or TRBV12-4, the J gene TRBJ1-1; tentative D call: TRBD1 (6 bases). The CDR3 is 15 residues long. Between the trimmed V and J ends, which lost 6 bases and 7 bases, there was a span of 21 bases. The CDR3 region has the DNA TGTGCCAGCAGGCTCGGACAGACATATGGGGGTGAAGCTTTCTTT. Its translation: CASRLGQTYGGEAFF.

This clonotype was picked up many times. J is TRBJ1-6 and V is TRBV6-6, with 7 bases fitting TRBD1. From germline, CDR1 is MNHNY and CDR2 SVGAGI (reference sequence). The CDR3 contains 16 residues. The ends lost 5 bases at V and 2 bases at J; junction bases unmatched: 6. The CDR3: CASSKQGGTYNSPLHF. CDR3 bases: TGTGCCAGCAGTAAGCAGGGGGGCACCTATAATTCACCCCTCCACTTT.

This clonotype was found many times. The V and J genes are TRBV11-2 and TRBJ1-6; no reliable D call. CDR1 and CDR2 (germline): SGHAT, FQNNGV. V lost 2 bases to trimming and J lost 8 bases, with 7 bases between them. This CDR3 region has 13 residues. CDR3 region: CASSLFFDSPLHF. CDR3 DNA: TGTGCCAGCAGCTTATTTTTCGATTCACCCCTCCACTTT.

This clonotype has ten or more counts. J is TRBJ2-5 and V is TRBV29-1; the D is unclear. V was cut by 7 bases and J by 3 bases, with 9 bases left in between. CDR3 length equals 11 residues. Germline-derived CDR1 and CDR2 are SQVTM and ANQGSEA. The CDR3 DNA reads as TGCAGCGAGGGAACGAAAGAGACCCAGTACTTC. This gives the protein CSEGTKETQYF. Full variable domain (remainder filled in from reference TRBV29-1 and TRBJ2-5): SAVISQKPSRDICQRGTSLTIQCQVDSQVTMMFWYRQQPGQSLTLIATANQGSEATYESGFVIDKFPISRPNLTFSTLTVSNMSPEDSSIYLCSEGTKETQYFGPGTRLLVL.

CDR3 nucleotide sequence: TGTGCCATCAGTGATTGGCAGAGCGACCAAGAGACCCAGTACTTC. This gives the protein CAISDWQSDQETQYF. The chain combines TRBV10-3 with TRBJ2-5, with D uncertain. Germline V gene sequence: CDR1 ENHRY, CDR2 SYGVKD. V dropped 3 bases and J dropped 0 bases, with 11 bases sitting between them. The CDR3 covers 15 residues.

This clonotype was seen many times. At one end the junction does not follow the germline gene, possibly because of a read error. The chain carries TRBV6-1 and TRBJ2-3, with D perhaps matching TRBD1 (6 bases). The germline V gene encodes CDR1 MNHNS and CDR2 SASEGT. This CDR3 spans 15 amino acids. CDR3 sequence (DNA): TGTGCCAGCAGAGAAGAAAGGGGGTTATTGGATACGCAGTATTTT. Amino acid sequence: CASREERGLLDTQYF.

The chain joins TRBV20-1 to TRBJ1-1; D may be TRBD1 (5 bases). Trimming stripped 6 bases from V and 4 bases from J, with 15 bases between. The CDR3 sequence is 13 residues long. Germline V gene data show CDR1 as DFQATT and CDR2 as SNEGSKA (reference sequence). The CDR3 nucleotides read TGCAGTGCAGAACAGGCCCCGGGCACTGAAGCTTTCTTT. Amino acid sequence: CSAEQAPGTEAFF.

This clonotype was recorded many times. The V gene is TRBV6-5, the J gene TRBJ2-3; TRBD2 matches at 10 bases. The CDR3 length is 15 residues. J was trimmed by 2 bases and V by 6 bases; bases with no gene match: 5. CDR1 and CDR2 (germline): MNHEY, SVGAGI. The DNA for the CDR3 is TGTGCCAGCAGATCTAGCGGGGGCCTCACAGATACGCAGTATTTT. Residues: CASRSSGGLTDTQYF.

The J gene is TRBJ2-3, the V gene TRBV14, with no clear D. Germline CDR1 and CDR2: SGHDN and FVKESK. V was cut by 4 bases and J by 2 bases, with 19 bases left in between. The CDR3 consists of 17 residues. The CDR3: CASSPQPIPVVTDTQYF. As DNA, the CDR3 is TGTGCCAGCAGCCCCCAACCTATTCCTGTTGTCACAGATACGCAGTATTTT.

The table lists this clonotype with many counts. V and J are TRBV7-8 and TRBJ2-1; the match to TRBD2 covers 7 bases. V shed 8 bases, J shed 10 bases, and the junction held 8 bases outside the gene matches. CDR1 and CDR2 from the germline V gene are SGHVS and FQNEAQ. The CDR3 contains 12 residues. In DNA form, the CDR3 reads TGTGCCAGCGGGGGGGGGGGAAACGAGCAGTTCTTC. Encoded protein: CASGGGGNEQFF.

This clonotype was recorded a few times. This rearrangement joins TRBV29-1 to TRBJ1-2; D gene ambiguous. Per the germline V gene, CDR1 is SQVTM and CDR2 is ANQGSEA. V was pared by 4 bases and J by 4 bases, with 10 bases between. This CDR3 contains 12 residues. The CDR3 spells CSVGPDGYGYTF. As DNA, the CDR3 is TGCAGCGTTGGACCCGACGGCTATGGCTACACCTTC.

This clonotype was seen ten or more times. The gene calls are TRBV7-9 and TRBJ2-3; D is tentatively TRBD1 or TRBD2 (6 bases each). Germline loops: CDR1 SEHNR, CDR2 FQNEAQ (reference sequence). The CDR3 length is 14 residues. The V gene lost 3 bases and the J gene lost 4 bases, with 11 bases spanning the gap. CDR3 sequence reads: CASSLERGADTQYF. The CDR3 nucleotides are TGTGCCAGCAGCTTGGAGAGGGGGGCAGATACGCAGTATTTT.

This clonotype came up a few times. J is TRBJ1-4 and V is TRBV25-1; 9 bases line up with TRBD1. CDR1 and CDR2 (germline): MGHDK, SYGVNS. This CDR3 contains 15 residues. J gave up 5 bases and V 4 bases, and 5 bases lay outside the gene matches. This CDR3 is CASSAFGTGNEKLFF. CDR3 DNA sequence: TGTGCCAGCAGTGCCTTCGGGACAGGGAATGAAAAACTGTTTTTT.

The chain carries TRBV15 and TRBJ2-7, with TRBD2 as a possible D gene (5 bases). Germline CDR1 reads LNHNV; CDR2 reads YYDKDF (reference sequence). With 1 base removed from V and 5 bases from J, the gap between germline ends came to 12 bases. The CDR3 length is 14 residues. The CDR3 DNA sequence: TGTGCCACCAGCAGAGCGTTGGGGAGCGACGAGCAGTACTTC. It is translated as CATSRALGSDEQYF.

The chain links TRBV20-1 to TRBJ1-3, with 9 nucleotides matching TRBD1. The CDR3 spans 15 residues. V trimming: 6 bases; J trimming: 0 bases; junction bases outside the gene matches: 6. In germline, CDR1 is DFQATT, CDR2 SNEGSKA (reference sequence). The DNA for the CDR3 is TGCAGTGCAGGGGGGACAGGGTCCTCTGGAAACACCATATATTTT. Translating gives CSAGGTGSSGNTIYF.

This clonotype was counted between two and nine times. The rearrangement links TRBV19 to TRBJ1-5, with D maybe TRBD1 (5 bases). This CDR3 has 15 amino acids. V lost 4 bases, J lost 4 bases, and 14 bases lay in between. Germline values: CDR1 LNHDA, CDR2 SQIVND (reference sequence). CDR3 loop: CASSTPDSYNQPQHF. The CDR3, as DNA: TGTGCCAGTAGTACTCCCGACAGCTATAATCAGCCCCAGCATTTT.

V gene TRBV20-1 combines with J gene TRBJ2-1; D possibly corresponds to TRBD1 (5 bases). Germline lookup yields CDR1 DFQATT and CDR2 SNEGSKA (reference sequence). Trimming removed 4 bases from V and 9 bases from J, with 13 bases in between. The CDR3 runs to 12 residues. CDR3 amino acids: CSAILGVGEQFF. DNA for the CDR3: TGCAGTGCTATTTTAGGGGTTGGTGAGCAGTTCTTC.